A single sample is the source of the 28 T cell receptor beta chains below, sequenced in a study of blood T cells in healthy people across ages. Next came a second PCR, run for roughly 7 to 12 cycles, which used a sample-barcoded 5' primer along with a J-beta primer mix. Via MiXCR, TCRdb re-called the 5' RACE reads, giving one row per CDR3 protein. In the table there are about 750,000 distinct CDR3 sequences, about 55% of which are singletons. Material: blood. These receptors were obtained from a man aged 80 or over in good health.

This clonotype was detected only a few times. CDR3 DNA: TGTGCCAGCAGCGTATGCAGGAGTTCCTACAATGAGCAGTTCTTC. Its protein product is CASSVCRSSYNEQFF. V is TRBV21-1 and J is TRBJ2-1. TRBV21-1 is termed a pseudogene. The CDR3 is made up of 15 amino acids.

V is TRBV15 and J is TRBJ2-1; D not certain. Trimming shortened V by 0 bases and J by 7 bases, and 10 bases separated the two germline ends. This CDR3 contains 14 residues. CDR1 is LNHNV and CDR2 is YYDKDF in the germline V gene (reference sequence). The CDR3: CATSRDNIGNEQFF. In DNA form, the CDR3 reads TGTGCCACCAGCAGAGATAACATCGGGAATGAGCAGTTCTTC.

V usage is TRBV6-5 and J usage is TRBJ2-5, with TRBD2 matching 12 bases. The germline V gene has CDR1 MNHEY and CDR2 SVGAGI. The CDR3 extends over 17 amino acids. The V segment lost 1 base and the J segment 1 base; nucleotides outside the gene matches: 4. CDR3 nucleotides: TGTGCCAGCAGTTACTTCGGACTAGCGGGGATCCAAGAGACCCAGTACTTC. Residues: CASSYFGLAGIQETQYF.

This clonotype showed up just a few times. The chain uses TRBV4-1 and TRBJ1-6; 12 positions match TRBD1. The junction had 1 base not matched to a gene; V was cut back by 0 bases and J by 10 bases. CDR1 is MGHRA and CDR2 is YSYEKL in the germline V gene. The CDR3 has 15 amino acids. In nucleotides, the CDR3 is TGCGCCAGCAGCCAAGAGGGGACAGGGGGCTCACCCCTCCACTTT. Translation: CASSQEGTGGSPLHF.

The J gene is TRBJ2-3, the V gene TRBV2, with TRBD2 identical over 7 bases. The CDR3 covers 15 residues. With V trimmed by 6 bases and J by 2 bases, 8 bases remained unmatched. CDR1 and CDR2 from the germline V gene are SNHLY and FYNNEI. CDR3 amino acids: CASSRASGLTDTQYF. The CDR3 DNA is TGTGCCAGCAGCCGCGCTAGCGGCCTCACAGATACGCAGTATTTT.

This clonotype was observed a few times. The chain links TRBV20-1 to TRBJ2-7; the D is unclear. V dropped 0 bases and J dropped 6 bases, with 9 bases sitting between them. This CDR3 contains 12 residues. Germline V gene data show CDR1 as DFQATT and CDR2 as SNEGSKA (reference sequence). CDR3 bases: TGCAGTGCTAGAGATCACCGTTCCGAGCAGTACTTC. Its protein is CSARDHRSEQYF.

The V and J genes are TRBV12-3 or TRBV12-4 and TRBJ2-4; D possibly uses TRBD1 or TRBD2 (5 bases each). The CDR3 loop spans 16 amino acids. Trimming took off 6 bases at V and 0 bases at J, with 15 bases between the two ends. CDR3 coding DNA: TGTGCCAGCAGCCAAGGGGAGATAATAGCCAAAAACATTCAGTACTTC. Translated: CASSQGEIIAKNIQYF.

This clonotype came up once. The chain links TRBV6-5 to TRBJ2-1; no firm D call. V lost 0 bases and J lost 9, with 12 bases in between. The V gene's germline CDR1 is MNHEY and CDR2 SVGAGI. This CDR3 is built from 14 residues. CDR3 coding DNA: TGTGCCAGCAGTTACTCACCAGCAAAGGGTGAGCAGTTCTTC. As protein: CASSYSPAKGEQFF.

This clonotype was observed a handful of times. The chain combines TRBV20-1 with TRBJ2-1; 7 nucleotides line up with TRBD2. V shed 4 bases, J shed 4 bases, and the junction held 10 bases outside the gene matches. The germline V gene encodes CDR1 DFQATT and CDR2 SNEGSKA (reference sequence). This CDR3 region has 15 residues. The CDR3 DNA follows: TGCAGTGCTACGGGCGGGGAGGGCAGGTACAATGAGCAGTTCTTC. This sequence encodes CSATGGEGRYNEQFF.

This clonotype appeared a few times. The chain combines TRBV20-1 with TRBJ1-6, with D possibly TRBD1 on 5 matching bases. Germline V lookup: CDR1 DFQATT, CDR2 SNEGSKA (reference sequence). Trimming stripped 1 base from V and 10 bases from J, with 17 bases between. This CDR3 spans 15 amino acids. CDR3: CSARGSATRGSPLHF. CDR3 nucleotides: TGCAGTGCTAGAGGCTCGGCCACCCGGGGGTCACCCCTCCACTTT.

The V and J genes are TRBV28 and TRBJ2-6, with TRBD1 as a possible D gene (6 bases). V shed 3 bases and J shed 1 base, with 10 bases lying between them. CDR1 is MDHEN and CDR2 is SYDVKM in the germline V gene. The CDR3 consists of 16 residues. This CDR3 reads CASSFPRGSGANVLTF. In DNA form, the CDR3 reads TGTGCCAGCAGTTTCCCGAGGGGGTCTGGGGCCAACGTCCTGACTTTC.

In this sample, this clonotype turned up a few times. This rearrangement joins TRBV6-6 to TRBJ1-6, with a weak D call TRBD1 (5 bases). The CDR3 length is 14 residues. V lost 5 bases and J 5 bases, leaving 10 bases between the germline ends. Germline lookup yields CDR1 MNHNY and CDR2 SVGAGI (reference sequence). The CDR3 nucleotides read TGTGCCAGCAGTCCTTCAGGGAATAATTCACCCCTCCACTTT. Its translation is CASSPSGNNSPLHF.

This clonotype has more than one count but fewer than ten. The rearrangement joins TRBV5-5 to TRBJ2-2; D perhaps matches TRBD1 (6 bases). The CDR3 sequence is 14 residues long. Germline V gives CDR1 SGHKS, CDR2 YYEKEE (reference sequence). The V end was cut by 5 bases, the J end by 6 bases, with 14 bases between. This CDR3 is CASRPTGPPGELFF. The CDR3 bases are TGTGCCAGCAGACCTACAGGGCCCCCCGGGGAGCTGTTTTTT.

The rearrangement links TRBV19 to TRBJ2-1; D uncertain. The V gene's germline CDR1 is LNHDA and CDR2 SQIVND (reference sequence). The CDR3 runs 11 residues. V was trimmed by 2 bases and J by 10 bases, leaving 6 bases between them. In DNA form, the CDR3 reads TGTGCCAGTAGTATAAGATACGAGCAGTTCTTC. It yields the protein CASSIRYEQFF.

This rearrangement joins TRBV6-5 to TRBJ2-2, with D unclear. The germline V gene encodes CDR1 MNHEY and CDR2 SVGAGI. Trimming stripped 6 bases from V and 0 bases from J, with 11 bases between. The CDR3 totals 15 residues. The CDR3 spells CASRTADPNTGELFF. Written as DNA, the CDR3 is TGTGCCAGCAGGACGGCCGACCCGAACACCGGGGAGCTGTTTTTT.

Only one count was recorded for this clonotype. The chain uses TRBV25-1 and TRBJ1-2; D perhaps matches TRBD1 (6 bases). This CDR3 spans 14 amino acids. Per germline, CDR1 MGHDK and CDR2 SYGVNS. V lost 2 bases to trimming and J lost 4 bases, with 11 bases between them. The DNA of the CDR3 is TGTGCCAGCAGTGAACCGGGACAACTCTATGGCTACACCTTC. Translation gives CASSEPGQLYGYTF.

Turning to this clonotype: This sequence may be a read error, since a much larger clone differs from it by one base. This chain uses TRBV20-1 with TRBJ2-1, with TRBD1 as a possible D gene (6 bases). The CDR3 extends over 14 amino acids. V was trimmed by 0 bases and J by 10 bases, leaving 16 bases between them. CDR1 and CDR2 from the germline V gene are DFQATT and SNEGSKA (reference sequence). Here the CDR3 DNA reads TGCAGTGCTAGAGATTTTCAGGGGCGGAAGGAGCAGTTCTTC. This translates into CSARDFQGRKEQFF.

The V and J genes are TRBV28 and TRBJ2-5; no clear D gene. Per the germline V gene, CDR1 is MDHEN and CDR2 is SYDVKM. The CDR3 loop spans 15 amino acids. With 5 bases removed from V and 0 bases from J, the gap between germline ends came to 13 bases. The CDR3: CASSPSNWYQETQYF. The CDR3 DNA sequence: TGTGCCAGCAGTCCCAGTAATTGGTACCAAGAGACCCAGTACTTC.

This chain uses TRBV5-6 with TRBJ2-5, with D unresolved. Germline CDR1 is SGHDT and CDR2 is YYEEEE. This CDR3 region has 14 residues. Trimming stripped 4 bases from V and 5 bases from J, with 15 bases between. DNA for the CDR3: TGTGCCAGCAGCGCGGTACAGTGGCGGGAGACCCAGTACTTC. This sequence encodes CASSAVQWRETQYF.

The chain has TRBV12-3 or TRBV12-4 and TRBJ1-2, with TRBD1 matching 10 bases. This CDR3 region has 15 residues. Trimming removed 1 base from V and 4 bases from J; junction bases left unmatched: 3. In nucleotides, the CDR3 is TGTGCCAGCAGTTTAGGAGGACAGGGGGGCTATGGCTACACCTTC. Translating gives CASSLGGQGGYGYTF.

The chain uses TRBV9 and TRBJ2-7, with no clear D. The germline gives CDR1 SGDLS, CDR2 YYNGEE. This CDR3 spans 14 amino acids. The germline V and J ends were trimmed by 0 bases and 7 bases, with 14 bases remaining between them. The CDR3 nucleotides read TGTGCCAGCAGCGTAGTCCAGGAGAATGGAGAGCAGTACTTC. This sequence encodes CASSVVQENGEQYF.

J is TRBJ2-6 and V is TRBV18; the D is unclear. The CDR3 has 17 amino acids. Looked up from germline, CDR1 is KGHSH and CDR2 is LQKENI. Trimming removed 5 bases from V and 0 bases from J, with 14 bases in between. CDR3 loop: CASSTKSSNSGANVLTF. As DNA, the CDR3 is TGTGCCAGCTCAACCAAAAGCAGCAACTCTGGGGCCAACGTCCTGACTTTC. Full variable domain (remainder filled in from reference TRBV18 and TRBJ2-6): NAGVMQNPRHLVRRRGQEARLRCSPMKGHSHVYWYRQLPEEGLKFMVYLQKENIIDESGMPKERFSAEFPKEGPSILRIQQVVRGDSAAYFCASSTKSSNSGANVLTFGAGSRLTVL.

Concerning this clonotype itself: At one boundary the junction diverges from the germline segment, which might be a read error. V usage is TRBV12-3 or TRBV12-4 and J usage is TRBJ2-1; TRBD2 agrees at 8 bases. CDR3 length: 15 residues. CDR3 protein: CASRGWAGGYNEQSF. Here the CDR3 DNA reads TGTGCCAGCAGGGGGTGGGCGGGAGGCTACAATGAGCAGTCCTTC.

Notes on this clonotype: An end of the junction does not agree with germline; a read error may underlie this. The CDR3 spells CAISGAGSGTRDTQYF. The CDR3 nucleotides read TGTGCCATCAGTGGTGCAGGGTCCGGGACGAGAGATACACAGTATTTT. The J gene is TRBJ2-3, the V gene TRBV10-3; D tentatively fits TRBD1 or TRBD2 (5 bases each). The CDR3 totals 16 residues. Germline CDR1 ENHRY, CDR2 SYGVKD.

This sequence joins TRBV24-1 and TRBJ2-1, with 7 positions matching TRBD1. The germline V gene encodes CDR1 KGHDR and CDR2 SFDVKD. CDR3 size: 16 residues. After removal of 2 bases from V and 8 bases from J, the junction contained 11 bases not matched to a gene. The CDR3 nucleotides read TGTGCCACCAGTGATTACGGGACGCAGGGGGACCATGAGCAGTTCTTC. Amino acids: CATSDYGTQGDHEQFF.

The chain has TRBV3-1 and TRBJ1-4; 7 bases agree with TRBD1. Germline V gene sequence: CDR1 LGHDT, CDR2 YNNKEL (reference sequence). CDR3 size: 16 residues. Trimming removed 6 bases from V and 3 bases from J; junction bases left unmatched: 10. CDR3 loop: CASRPNRGGPNEKLFF. CDR3 coding DNA: TGTGCCAGCAGACCAAACCGAGGGGGCCCTAATGAAAAACTGTTTTTT.

The rearrangement links TRBV28 to TRBJ2-4, with a weak D call TRBD2 (6 bases). The J call may be wrong; the DNA end is better matched by TRBJ2-7. CDR1 and CDR2 (germline): MDHEN, SYDVKM. The CDR3 has 14 amino acids. The CDR3 DNA is TGTGCCAGCAGCGTCCCCGGGGGAGACTACGAGCAGTACTTC. Protein product: CASSVPGGDYEQYF.

A few counts support this clonotype. V gene TRBV12-3 or TRBV12-4 combines with J gene TRBJ2-1, with 13 bases matching TRBD2. CDR3 size: 19 residues. The V segment lost 4 bases and the J segment 5 bases; nucleotides outside the gene matches: 14. CDR3 sequence reads: CASSSPLSLAGGPNNEQFF. CDR3 in DNA: TGTGCCAGCAGTTCGCCTCTTTCACTAGCGGGAGGGCCGAACAATGAGCAGTTCTTC.